The source of this TCR beta chain is a study of T cells after yellow fever vaccination. Notes on the study in general: Though it reached lower strength, the secondary response hit its peak faster, day 5 versus 15.

This clonotype has ten or more counts. Its target is unknown. Germline CDR1 SGHRS, CDR2 YFSETQ. The V gene end was trimmed by 3 bases and the J gene end by 4 bases; junction bases not matched to a gene: 5. CDR3 length: 15 residues. In TCRdb, the 5' RACE reads were re-called with MiXCR into one record per CDR3 protein. The sample consists of about 360,000 distinct CDR3 sequences, 6.2% of them appearing once. This sequence joins TRBV5-1 and TRBJ2-1; the match to TRBD2 covers 9 bases. Sample: PBMCs, taken 5 days after the yellow fever booster vaccination. The receptor's source is a young man who received the YFV17D yellow fever vaccine. The CDR3 sequence: CASSSGGLAYNEQFF. CDR3 nucleotides: TGCGCCAGCAGCTCCGGGGGACTAGCTTACAATGAGCAGTTCTTC.